This record covers a single TCR beta chain. Its antigen is undetermined. This sample is part of a study of shared clonotypes between healthy human individuals. Overall study context: Aged 18 to 49, the donors were a couple of women and a few men.

Study outcomes and limitations: The generation probabilities recorded for non-shared clonotypes fell below those of clonotypes shared by all four donors.

The CDR3 has 13 residues. The V and J ends lost 3 bases and 2 bases respectively, with 7 bases between them. Germline V gives CDR1 MDHEN, CDR2 SYDVKM. At deep level, the assay was performed. Sequencing used immunoSEQ multiplex PCR; TCRdb keeps in-frame clones, though not all of them. The sample yields over 2 million clones, roughly 92% seen once. The rearrangement links TRBV28 to TRBJ1-2; D ambiguous. This TCR was sampled from a man younger than 35 in good health. Some clones in this sample may be carry-over from other donors' samples. Sequenced material: naive CD4+ T cells from PBMCs. This sample's subset: CD45RA+ positively selected. The CDR3 loop reads CASSFQLNYGYTF. The CDR3, as DNA: TGTGCCAGCAGTTTCCAGCTAAACTATGGCTACACCTTC.